This T cell receptor (beta chain) was profiled in a study of cytomegalovirus exposure and HLA in healthy donors. CDR1 MNHEY and CDR2 SMNVEV come from the germline V gene (reference sequence). The CDR3 is 14 residues long. Unmatched junction bases numbered 5, after V lost 6 bases and J lost 3 bases. General observations from the study: An apparent linkage of common viral pathogens to several of the most significant clusters emerged in a later analysis.

The study ran its PCR with 60 Vbeta and 13 Jbeta primers. Only in-frame clones appear in the TCRdb table, and some are missing; sequencing was by immunoSEQ multiplex PCR. This sample has some 90,000 clones; just under 80% occur once, and the top ten carry approximately 3.3%. Comment on this clone: The target antigen is unknown.

The specimen sequenced was PBMCs. This chain connects TRBV27 to TRBJ2-7; 10 positions match TRBD2. The TCR comes from a woman aged 40 to 50 in good health and CMV-seronegative. The CDR3 here is CASSSTSGNYEQYF. The DNA of the CDR3 is TGTGCCAGCAGCTCAACTAGCGGGAACTACGAGCAGTACTTC.